This T cell receptor (beta chain) was profiled in a study of PD-1 blockade in classical Hodgkin lymphoma. Study results and caveats: For complete responders, baseline diversity was comparable to that of newly diagnosed patients.

Germline CDR1 and CDR2: LNHDA and SQIVND (reference sequence). The V gene lost 5 bases and the J gene lost 0 bases, with 17 bases spanning the gap. The CDR3 consists of 17 residues. Here immunoSEQ multiplex PCR was the method, and the copy in TCRdb shows in-frame clones only, minus some. The table lists 22,000 or so clones, 77% of them singletons. Brentuximab vedotin exposure varied among the patients, all of whom had relapsed after autologous stem cell transplantation. Comment on this clone: Its target is unknown.

The sequences come from peripheral blood mononuclear cells (PBMCs), collected before the second cycle of nivolumab. This sequence joins TRBV19 and TRBJ2-4, with a tentative D call TRBD1 (5 bases). The clonotype originates from a human donor with classical Hodgkin lymphoma. Here the CDR3 reads CASSLGVRNLAKNIQYF. The CDR3 DNA follows: TGTGCCAGTAGTCTAGGGGTGAGAAACTTAGCCAAAAACATTCAGTACTTC.